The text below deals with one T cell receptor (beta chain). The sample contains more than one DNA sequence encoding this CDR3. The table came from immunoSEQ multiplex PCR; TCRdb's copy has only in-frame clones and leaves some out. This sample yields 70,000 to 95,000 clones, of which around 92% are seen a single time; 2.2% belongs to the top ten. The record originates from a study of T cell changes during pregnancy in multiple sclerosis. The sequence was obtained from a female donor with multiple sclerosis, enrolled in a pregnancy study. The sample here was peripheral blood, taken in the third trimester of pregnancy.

CDR3 sequence reads: CASSSGLAGSNEQFF. The CDR3 DNA reads TGCGCCAGCAGCTCGGGACTAGCGGGCTCCAATGAGCAGTTCTTC. The J gene is TRBJ2-1, the V gene TRBV5-1, with 12 positions matching TRBD2. Unmatched junction bases numbered 4, after V lost 3 bases and J lost 6 bases. This CDR3 has 15 residues. Germline V CDR1 and CDR2: SGHRS, YFSETQ. Drawing the rest from reference TRBV5-1 and TRBJ2-1, the complete variable domain is KAGVTQTPRYLIKTRGQQVTLSCSPISGHRSVSWYQQTPGQGLQFLFEYFSETQRNKGNFPGRFSGRQFSNSRSEMNVSTLELGDSALYLCASSSGLAGSNEQFFGPGTRLTVL.